The 19 T cell receptor beta chains given below trace back to one sample, sequenced in a study of T-cell reconstitution after alpha-beta-depleted transplantation in children. A library of TCRbeta sequences, prepared with unique molecular identifiers, was generated. TCRdb analysed the PCR reads with MiXCR anew, one entry per CDR3 protein. Among 350,000 to 400,000 distinct CDR3 sequences listed, about 14% were seen once. The sample was PBMCs, taken from the stem cell graft. The receptors stem from a human donor who donated a stem cell graft to a child with Fanconi anemia.

The DNA of the CDR3 is TGTGCCAGCAGCCAGAGACTAGCGGGGCTCACAGATACGCAGTATTTT. This codes for CASSQRLAGLTDTQYF. The genes are TRBV3-1 and TRBJ2-3; TRBD2 matches at 11 bases. Trimming removed 3 bases from V and 2 bases from J; junction bases left unmatched: 4. Germline loops: CDR1 LGHDT, CDR2 YNNKEL (reference sequence). The CDR3 covers 16 residues.

There are a few counts of this clonotype. CDR3 sequence (DNA): TGCGCCAGCCTCGGGACAGCAAACACCGGGGAGCTGTTTTTT. It yields the protein CASLGTANTGELFF. This sequence joins TRBV5-1 and TRBJ2-2; 7 bases agree with TRBD1. Germline CDR1 is SGHRS and CDR2 is YFSETQ. The trim removed 7 bases at V and 2 bases at J, leaving 5 bases unmatched. CDR3 length equals 14 residues.

A single count supports this clonotype. The junction and the germline gene differ at one end; a read error may be behind it. The V gene is TRBV20-1, the J gene TRBJ2-3, with TRBD2 identical over 8 bases. This CDR3 contains 17 residues. Germline lookup yields CDR1 DFQATT and CDR2 SNEGSKA (reference sequence). In DNA form, the CDR3 reads TGCTGTGCTAGGATGGCTAGCGGGCGAGGACCCGCAGATACGCAGTATTTT. This gives the protein CCARMASGRGPADTQYF.

This clonotype occurred a few times. The chain is built from TRBV27 and TRBJ2-6, with a weak D call TRBD2 (5 bases). V was cut by 5 bases and J by 0 bases, with 14 bases left in between. The CDR3 loop spans 17 amino acids. Germline CDR1 reads MNHEY; CDR2 reads SMNVEV (reference sequence). The chain's CDR3 is CASSVFAGTSGANVLTF. CDR3 DNA sequence: TGTGCCAGCAGTGTCTTCGCGGGCACCTCTGGGGCCAACGTCCTGACTTTC.

The rearrangement links TRBV12-5 to TRBJ2-3; 7 bases line up with TRBD1. The CDR3 loop spans 15 amino acids. With 7 bases clipped from V and 2 bases from J, the junction kept 9 bases outside the gene matches. Per the germline V gene, CDR1 is LGHNT and CDR2 is FRNRAP. CDR3 amino acids: CASAEGQLLTDTQYF. The CDR3 coding sequence is TGTGCTAGTGCCGAGGGACAGCTACTCACAGATACGCAGTATTTT.

Ten or more counts support this clonotype. The genes are TRBV27 and TRBJ2-1; 7 bases are shared with TRBD2. The germline CDR1 and CDR2 sequences are MNHEY and SMNVEV (reference sequence). Germline trimming cut 4 bases from V and 0 bases from J; bases unmatched to any gene: 3. The CDR3 is 15 residues long. The chain's CDR3 is CASSSAGRSYNEQFF. For the CDR3, the DNA is TGTGCCAGCAGTTCAGCGGGGCGCTCCTACAATGAGCAGTTCTTC.

This clonotype came up a few times. CDR3: CAWKAEAEVYNEQFF. For the CDR3, the DNA is TGTGCCTGGAAAGCGGAAGCGGAGGTCTACAATGAGCAGTTCTTC. The gene calls are TRBV30 and TRBJ2-1; tentative D call: TRBD2 (5 bases). The CDR3 contains 15 residues. CDR1 is GTSNPN, CDR2 SVGIG, per germline (reference sequence). Trimming pared 4 bases from V and 3 bases from J, leaving 16 bases between.

This clonotype was counted at least ten times. The J gene is TRBJ1-1, the V gene TRBV12-3 or TRBV12-4; 11 nucleotides align to TRBD1. J lost 7 bases, V lost 7 bases, and 11 bases had no gene match. The CDR3 extends over 15 amino acids. The CDR3 DNA sequence: TGTGCCAGCACCGACGGACAGGGGGCGATGGTTGAAGCTTTCTTT. Encoded protein: CASTDGQGAMVEAFF.

This clonotype appeared a single time. This chain joins TRBV7-2 and TRBJ2-5; D not resolved. Trimming took off 5 bases at V and 5 bases at J, with 12 bases between the two ends. Per the germline V gene, CDR1 is SGHTA and CDR2 is FQGNSA. The CDR3 covers 13 residues. The CDR3 bases are TGTGCCAGCAGCGACCGTTGGGGTGAGACCCAGTACTTC. Translating gives CASSDRWGETQYF.

The chain uses TRBV29-1 and TRBJ2-1, with 7 bases that match TRBD1. This CDR3 is 11 amino acids long. In germline, CDR1 is SQVTM, CDR2 ANQGSEA. J was trimmed by 9 bases and V by 4 bases; bases with no gene match: 3. The DNA of the CDR3 is TGCAGCGTTGCCAGGGGGATTGAGCAGTTCTTC. The encoded protein is CSVARGIEQFF.

In its sample, this clonotype was seen a few times. The chain is built from TRBV18 and TRBJ1-3, with 7 nucleotides matching TRBD1. Germline values: CDR1 KGHSH, CDR2 LQKENI. J gave up 0 bases and V 3 bases, and 2 bases lay outside the gene matches. This CDR3 comprises 15 residues. DNA for the CDR3: TGTGCCAGCTCACCGGGACAGACCTCTGGAAACACCATATATTTT. This sequence encodes CASSPGQTSGNTIYF.

This clonotype has only a few counts. This chain uses TRBV9 with TRBJ2-1, with a weak D call TRBD2 (5 bases). The CDR3 has 16 amino acids. Per germline, CDR1 SGDLS and CDR2 YYNGEE. V lost 5 bases, J lost 3 bases, and 18 bases lay in between. CDR3 in DNA: TGTGCCAGCAGTCGTAGTGTCCCGGCGGGCTACAATGAGCAGTTCTTC. This codes for CASSRSVPAGYNEQFF.

This clonotype was seen ten or more times. This chain uses TRBV5-1 with TRBJ1-2, with 10 bases matching TRBD1. The germline CDR1 and CDR2 sequences are SGHRS and YFSETQ. The V and J ends lost 3 bases and 6 bases, in that order; junction bases with no gene match: 2. CDR3 length equals 13 residues. CDR3: CASSSGTGDGYTF. The DNA for the CDR3 is TGCGCCAGCAGCTCCGGGACAGGGGATGGCTACACCTTC.

This clonotype was seen at least ten times. The chain couples TRBV29-1 to TRBJ1-2; D possibly corresponds to TRBD1 (5 bases). V lost 4 bases and J lost 2, with 17 bases in between. CDR1 is SQVTM, CDR2 ANQGSEA, per germline. This CDR3 is built from 15 residues. The CDR3 here is CSVAMIGGTNYGYTF. In DNA form, the CDR3 reads TGCAGCGTTGCAATGATCGGCGGGACCAACTATGGCTACACCTTC.

This clonotype was counted a few times. The chain uses TRBV6-5 and TRBJ1-1; no firm D call. CDR1 is MNHEY, CDR2 SVGAGI, per germline. V lost 2 bases and J lost 4, with 14 bases in between. The CDR3 length is 15 residues. CDR3 in DNA: TGTGCCAGCAGTTACAGGGAGGGAGGCGGCACTGAAGCTTTCTTT. Its protein product is CASSYREGGGTEAFF.

CDR3: CASSSSRDTQYF. The CDR3 nucleotides are TGTGCCAGCAGCTCCTCGAGGGATACGCAGTATTTT. The chain has TRBV7-9 and TRBJ2-3; no definite D call. There are 12 residues in the CDR3. Looked up from germline, CDR1 is SEHNR and CDR2 is FQNEAQ (reference sequence). The ends were cut back, 4 bases at V and 6 bases at J, with 8 bases in the middle.

The table lists this clonotype with a count of one. Just one base apart from a much larger clone, this may be a read error. In this CDR3 the conserved last residue, phenylalanine or tryptophan, is missing, so a read error is likely. V usage is TRBV5-6 and J usage is TRBJ1-1; D remains unclear. V gave up 4 bases and J gave up 7 bases, with 8 bases separating them. Germline V CDR1 and CDR2: SGHDT, YYEEEE. CDR3 length equals 11 residues. CDR3 DNA sequence: TGTGCCAGCAGCCGGCTGGGTGAAGCTTTCTAT. Protein: CASSRLGEAFY.

This clonotype was observed a handful of times. DNA of the CDR3: TGCGCCAGCAGCTTGGCCGGGACAGCTAGTAATTCACCCCTCCACTTT. This sequence encodes CASSLAGTASNSPLHF. The genes are TRBV5-1 and TRBJ1-6, with TRBD1 matching 7 bases. The CDR3 runs to 16 residues. From germline, CDR1 is SGHRS and CDR2 YFSETQ. Losses at the gene ends were 0 bases for V and 6 bases for J; bases not matched to a gene: 6.

This chain uses TRBV29-1 with TRBJ2-5; D remains unclear. The CDR3 has 11 residues. V lost 4 bases, J lost 1 base, and 4 bases lay in between. The V gene's germline CDR1 is SQVTM and CDR2 ANQGSEA. The CDR3 DNA follows: TGCAGCGTTGTCAGCCAAGAGACCCAGTACTTC. Amino acids: CSVVSQETQYF.